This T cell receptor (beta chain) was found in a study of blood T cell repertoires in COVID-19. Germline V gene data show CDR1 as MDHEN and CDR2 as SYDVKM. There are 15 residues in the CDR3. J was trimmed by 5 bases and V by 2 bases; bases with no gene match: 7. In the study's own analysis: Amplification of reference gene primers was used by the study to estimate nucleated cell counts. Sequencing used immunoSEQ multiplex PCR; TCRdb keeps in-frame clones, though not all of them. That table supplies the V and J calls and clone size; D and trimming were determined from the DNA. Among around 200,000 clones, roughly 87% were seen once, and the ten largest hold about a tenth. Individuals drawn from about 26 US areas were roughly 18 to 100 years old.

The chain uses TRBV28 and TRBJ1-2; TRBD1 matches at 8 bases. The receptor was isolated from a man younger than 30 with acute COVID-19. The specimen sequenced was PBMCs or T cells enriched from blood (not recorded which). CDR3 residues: CASSLAGQGRYGYTF. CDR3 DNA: TGTGCCAGCAGTTTAGCCGGACAGGGTCGTTATGGCTACACCTTC.